This TCR beta chain appears in the sequencing data of a study of CD8 T cells in Susac syndrome. Controls matched for age and sex were healthy donors. TEMRA cells were FACS-enriched, while CD8+ and CD4+ T cells were negatively isolated. The RNA input was about 0.45 to 1 ug, and it was reverse transcribed with random hexamers. Coverage of TCR beta CDR3 amplification by immunoSEQ multiplex PCR extended to 54 Vbeta and 13 Jbeta. TCRdb called the immunoSEQ multiplex PCR reads again in MiXCR, with one record for every CDR3 protein. In the table there are about 120,000 distinct CDR3 sequences, around 95% of which are singletons. This clonotype was recorded only once. Trimming took 4 bases from V and 1 from J, leaving 8 bases between them. From germline, CDR1 is SGHRS and CDR2 YFSETQ. The CDR3 is 13 amino acids.

The specimen was CD4+ T cells from PBMCs. The TCR comes from a human donor in good health. The V and J genes are TRBV5-1 and TRBJ1-1; D ambiguous. The CDR3 nucleotides are TGCGCCAGCAGCGCTTCAGAGAACACTGAAGCTTTCTTT. Translating it yields CASSASENTEAFF. The entire variable domain, with the rest obtained from reference TRBV5-1 and TRBJ1-1, is as follows: KAGVTQTPRYLIKTRGQQVTLSCSPISGHRSVSWYQQTPGQGLQFLFEYFSETQRNKGNFPGRFSGRQFSNSRSEMNVSTLELGDSALYLCASSASENTEAFFGQGTRLTVV.